This entry lists 16 T cell receptor beta chains sequenced from one sample in a study of control samples from healthy donors and cancer patients. Measured with immunoSEQ multiplex PCR; TCRdb has only the in-frame clones, and not every one. The sample consists of about 180,000 clones, roughly 92% of them appearing once. Sequenced: blood. The receptor source for this set is a young man in good health.

This rearrangement joins TRBV7-2 to TRBJ2-3, with TRBD2 matching over 13 bases. CDR1 is SGHTA and CDR2 is FQGNSA in the germline V gene. V was clipped by 5 bases and J by 1 base; unmatched bases: 9. The CDR3 is 18 residues long. The CDR3 coding sequence is TGTGCCAGCAGCCTCCGTGGACTAGCGGGAGCGGGCACAGATACGCAGTATTTT. It is translated as CASSLRGLAGAGTDTQYF.

This chain uses TRBV27 with TRBJ2-7; D gene ambiguous. Trimming stripped 3 bases from V and 2 bases from J, with 8 bases between. Germline V CDR1 and CDR2: MNHEY, SMNVEV (reference sequence). This CDR3 spans 13 amino acids. Here the CDR3 reads CASSFTVPYEQYF. The CDR3 coding sequence is TGTGCCAGCAGTTTCACAGTCCCCTACGAGCAGTACTTC.

The chain combines TRBV6-2 or TRBV6-3 with TRBJ1-1; 10 bases map to TRBD1. V was clipped by 5 bases and J by 4 bases; unmatched bases: 10. The germline gives CDR1 MNHEY, CDR2 SVGEGT. The CDR3 contains 16 residues. CDR3 bases: TGTGCCAGCAGTAAACCTCGGACAGGGGGAGGCACTGAAGCTTTCTTT. It codes for CASSKPRTGGGTEAFF.

The chain recombines TRBV7-9 with TRBJ1-3; no definite D call. Germline V gives CDR1 SEHNR, CDR2 FQNEAQ (reference sequence). The CDR3 contains 16 residues. Trimming cost V 2 bases and J 0 bases, with 11 bases left between them. The CDR3 reads CASSLNPRTSGNTIYF. The CDR3 DNA sequence: TGTGCCAGCAGCTTAAATCCCAGGACCTCTGGAAACACCATATATTTT.

The chain joins TRBV5-1 to TRBJ2-6; a weak D match, TRBD1 (5 bases). CDR1 is SGHRS, CDR2 YFSETQ, per germline. V lost 3 bases to trimming and J lost 3 bases, with 13 bases between them. The CDR3 runs 16 residues. CDR3 sequence (DNA): TGCGCCAGCAGCTCTTCGACGCAGGGTGGGGCCAACGTCCTGACTTTC. It translates to CASSSSTQGGANVLTF.

This clone was found once. The chain recombines TRBV28 with TRBJ2-7; TRBD1 aligns across 10 bases. From germline, CDR1 is MDHEN and CDR2 SYDVKM. There are 18 residues in the CDR3. V shed 5 bases and J 2 bases; nucleotides not matched to a gene: 15. The CDR3 loop reads CASSGTGPDRGGPYEQYF. The CDR3 DNA reads TGTGCCAGCAGTGGCACGGGCCCGGACAGGGGGGGACCCTACGAGCAGTACTTC.

The rearrangement uses TRBV5-1 and TRBJ2-2; D is tentatively TRBD1 or TRBD2 (5 bases each). V was cut by 4 bases and J by 5 bases, with 18 bases left in between. Germline V lookup: CDR1 SGHRS, CDR2 YFSETQ. CDR3 size: 16 residues. The CDR3 DNA follows: TGCGCCAGCAGCCCTCCGGGACGGAAACCGACCGGGGAGCTGTTTTTT. Residues: CASSPPGRKPTGELFF.

The rearrangement joins TRBV7-7 to TRBJ1-3; 8 positions agree with TRBD1. The ends lost 5 bases at V and 2 bases at J; junction bases unmatched: 5. The CDR3 runs 15 residues. Looked up from germline, CDR1 is SSHAT and CDR2 is FNYEAQ (reference sequence). The CDR3 loop is CASSLDRGPGNTIYF. CDR3 nucleotide sequence: TGTGCCAGCAGCCTCGACAGGGGACCTGGAAACACCATATATTTT.

This chain links TRBV5-8 with TRBJ1-6, with D possibly matching TRBD1 (6 bases). There are 15 residues in the CDR3. Germline CDR1 SGHTS, CDR2 YDEGEE. With 0 bases removed from V and 3 bases from J, the gap between germline ends came to 7 bases. CDR3 in DNA: TGTGCCAGCAGCTTGGAAGGGGGCTATAATTCACCCCTCCACTTT. It is translated as CASSLEGGYNSPLHF.

The chain couples TRBV25-1 to TRBJ2-7; TRBD1 matches at 9 bases. The CDR3 extends over 15 amino acids. Unmatched junction bases numbered 7, after V lost 2 bases and J lost 5 bases. Germline V gene lookup returns CDR1 MGHDK and CDR2 SYGVNS. The CDR3: CASSERMGTGNEQYF. CDR3 in DNA: TGTGCCAGCAGTGAAAGGATGGGGACAGGGAACGAGCAGTACTTC.

The chain links TRBV6-5 to TRBJ2-6, with D tentatively TRBD2 (5 bases). The V end was cut by 6 bases, the J end by 2 bases, with 11 bases between. Germline CDR1 reads MNHEY; CDR2 reads SVGAGI. The CDR3 has 15 residues. The CDR3 reads CASSELATGANVLTF. The DNA of the CDR3 is TGTGCCAGCAGCGAGCTAGCAACTGGGGCCAACGTCCTGACTTTC.

This chain links TRBV30 with TRBJ1-3; D might be TRBD1 (5 bases). CDR3 length: 15 amino acids. V lost 4 bases and J lost 0, with 13 bases in between. Germline values: CDR1 GTSNPN, CDR2 SVGIG (reference sequence). The CDR3 spells CAWTSDRFSGNTIYF. The CDR3 coding sequence is TGTGCCTGGACCAGCGACAGATTCTCTGGAAACACCATATATTTT.

This clone was observed a handful of times. The chain links TRBV7-9 to TRBJ1-1; D might be TRBD1 (6 bases). This CDR3 is 12 amino acids long. Germline values: CDR1 SEHNR, CDR2 FQNEAQ (reference sequence). V was clipped by 4 bases and J by 6 bases, with 9 bases between them. In DNA, the CDR3 is TGTGCCAGCAGCTACAGGGAATCTGAAGCTTTCTTT. It yields the protein CASSYRESEAFF. Variable domain in full (rest from reference TRBV7-9 and TRBJ1-1): DTGVSQNPRHKITKRGQNVTFRCDPISEHNRLYWYRQTLGQGPEFLTYFQNEAQLEKSRLLSDRFSAERPKGSFSTLEIQRTEQGDSAMYLCASSYRESEAFFGQGTRLTVV.

Note on this clone: At one end, the junction sequence differs from germline, possibly due to a read error. This chain joins TRBV12-3 or TRBV12-4 and TRBJ1-2; 10 bases match TRBD1. The length of the CDR3 is 13 residues. CDR3 in DNA: TGTGCCGGCAGCCCCGGGACAGGGGATGGCTACACCTTC. It encodes CAGSPGTGDGYTF.

The V and J genes are TRBV5-8 and TRBJ1-1; D gene uncertain. CDR3 length: 14 residues. The germline CDR1 and CDR2 sequences are SGHTS and YDEGEE. V was shortened by 0 bases and J by 4 bases, with 10 bases between the two germline ends. The chain's CDR3 is CASSLGLGSTEAFF. The CDR3 DNA follows: TGTGCCAGCAGCTTGGGTCTAGGGAGCACTGAAGCTTTCTTT.

This clone has more than one count but fewer than ten. In nucleotides, the CDR3 is TGTGCCAGCAGCCAAGGGGGGACTAATGAAAAACTGTTTTTT. This sequence encodes CASSQGGTNEKLFF. This chain joins TRBV4-2 and TRBJ1-4, with a tentative D call TRBD1 (5 bases). The CDR3 runs 14 residues. Between the trimmed V and J ends, which lost 1 base and 2 bases, there was a span of 5 bases. CDR1 LGHNA and CDR2 YNFKEQ come from the germline V gene.